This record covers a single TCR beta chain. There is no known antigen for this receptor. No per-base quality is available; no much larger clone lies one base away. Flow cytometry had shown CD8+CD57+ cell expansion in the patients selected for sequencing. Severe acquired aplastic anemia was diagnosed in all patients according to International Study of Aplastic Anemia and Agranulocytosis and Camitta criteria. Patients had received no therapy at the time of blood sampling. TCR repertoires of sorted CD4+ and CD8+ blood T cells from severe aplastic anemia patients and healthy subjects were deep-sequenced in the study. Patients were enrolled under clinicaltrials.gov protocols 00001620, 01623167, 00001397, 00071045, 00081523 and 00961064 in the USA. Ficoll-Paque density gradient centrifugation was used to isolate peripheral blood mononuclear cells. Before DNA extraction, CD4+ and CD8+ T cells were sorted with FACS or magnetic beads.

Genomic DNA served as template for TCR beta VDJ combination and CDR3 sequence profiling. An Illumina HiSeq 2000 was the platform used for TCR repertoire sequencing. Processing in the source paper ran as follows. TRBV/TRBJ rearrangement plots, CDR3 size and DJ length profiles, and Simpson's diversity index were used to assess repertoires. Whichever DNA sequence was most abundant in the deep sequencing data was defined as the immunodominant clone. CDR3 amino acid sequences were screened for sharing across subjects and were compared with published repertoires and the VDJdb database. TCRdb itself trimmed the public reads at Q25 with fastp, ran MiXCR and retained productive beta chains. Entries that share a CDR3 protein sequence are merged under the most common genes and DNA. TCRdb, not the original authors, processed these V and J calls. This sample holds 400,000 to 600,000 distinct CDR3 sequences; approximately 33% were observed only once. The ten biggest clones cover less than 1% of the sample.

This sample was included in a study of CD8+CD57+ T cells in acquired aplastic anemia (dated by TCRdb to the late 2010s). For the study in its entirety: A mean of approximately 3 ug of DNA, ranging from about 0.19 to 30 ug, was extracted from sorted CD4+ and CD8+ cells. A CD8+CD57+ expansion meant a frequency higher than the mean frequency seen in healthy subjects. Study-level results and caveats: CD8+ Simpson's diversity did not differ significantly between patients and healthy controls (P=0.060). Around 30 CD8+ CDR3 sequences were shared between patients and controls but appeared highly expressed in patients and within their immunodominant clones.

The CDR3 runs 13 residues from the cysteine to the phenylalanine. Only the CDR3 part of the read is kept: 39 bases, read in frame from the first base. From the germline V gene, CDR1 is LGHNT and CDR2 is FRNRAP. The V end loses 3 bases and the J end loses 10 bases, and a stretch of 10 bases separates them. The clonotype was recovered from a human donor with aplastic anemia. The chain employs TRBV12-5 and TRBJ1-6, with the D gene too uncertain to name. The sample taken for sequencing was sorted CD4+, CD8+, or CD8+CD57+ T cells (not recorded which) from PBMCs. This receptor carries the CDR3 CASGFEGSSPLHF. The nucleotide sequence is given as TGTGCTAGTGGTTTCGAAGGGTCCTCACCCCTCCACTTT.